Below are 14 T cell receptor beta chains sequenced from a single sample in a study of T cell responses to AZD1222 COVID-19 vaccine. Some clones are missing from TCRdb's copy, which holds only in-frame ones; the method was immunoSEQ multiplex PCR. This sample yields some 140,000 clones, of which roughly 90% are seen a single time; approximately 6% belongs to the top ten. Sequencing used peripheral blood, obtained on day 0 of AZD1222 vaccination. Source of these receptors: an adult in good health.

This clone was detected only once. The rearrangement links TRBV28 to TRBJ2-7; D remains ambiguous. V was shortened by 4 bases and J by 2 bases, with 12 bases between the two germline ends. The germline V gene encodes CDR1 MDHEN and CDR2 SYDVKM. The length of the CDR3 is 14 residues. CDR3 loop: CASSSADVTYEQYF. The DNA for the CDR3 is TGTGCCAGCAGTTCGGCAGACGTAACCTACGAGCAGTACTTC.

This clone was picked up one time. The chain employs TRBV18 and TRBJ1-2, with D unresolved. The CDR3 contains 14 residues. Looked up from germline, CDR1 is KGHSH and CDR2 is LQKENI. The ends were cut back, 2 bases at V and 2 bases at J, with 9 bases in the middle. The CDR3 is CASSPGGWNYGYTF. In DNA form, the CDR3 reads TGTGCCAGCTCACCAGGCGGGTGGAACTATGGCTACACCTTC. The full variable domain, its missing parts supplied by reference TRBV18 and TRBJ1-2, is NAGVMQNPRHLVRRRGQEARLRCSPMKGHSHVYWYRQLPEEGLKFMVYLQKENIIDESGMPKERFSAEFPKEGPSILRIQQVVRGDSAAYFCASSPGGWNYGYTFGSGTRLTVV.

V and J are TRBV6-5 and TRBJ1-2, with 11 bases aligning to TRBD1. There are 15 residues in the CDR3. Germline lookup yields CDR1 MNHEY and CDR2 SVGAGI. V dropped 6 bases and J dropped 3; count of bases not matched to a gene: 6. In DNA, the CDR3 is TGTGCCAGCAGCCGGGACAGGGGGGGCGACTATGGCTACACCTTC. Its translation is CASSRDRGGDYGYTF.

The genes are TRBV6-2 or TRBV6-3 and TRBJ1-1; 9 bases align to TRBD1. The germline V gene has CDR1 MNHEY and CDR2 SVGEGT. The CDR3 contains 17 residues. The V segment lost 2 bases and the J segment 5 bases; nucleotides outside the gene matches: 12. The DNA for the CDR3 is TGTGCCAGCAGTTACGTTCGGGACAGGGCTTTGAGGACTGAAGCTTTCTTT. Translated: CASSYVRDRALRTEAFF.

This clone occurred once. V gene TRBV7-3 combines with J gene TRBJ2-3, with D perhaps matching TRBD2 (6 bases). Trimming removed 6 bases from V and 4 bases from J, with 17 bases in between. Germline CDR1 is SGHTA and CDR2 is FQGTGA. The length of the CDR3 is 15 residues. The CDR3 DNA reads TGTGCCAGCAGGCCGAGCGCCGGGGGAGCAGATACGCAGTATTTT. Amino acid sequence: CASRPSAGGADTQYF. Using reference TRBV7-3 and TRBJ2-3 for the parts outside the CDR3, the full variable domain is GAGVSQTPSNKVTEKGKYVELRCDPISGHTALYWYRQSLGQGPEFLIYFQGTGAADDSGLPNDRFFAVRPEGSVSTLKIQRTERGDSAVYLCASRPSAGGADTQYFGPGTRLTVL.

The chain employs TRBV7-9 and TRBJ1-1; D may be TRBD1 (5 bases). Trimming took 2 bases from V and 2 from J, leaving 9 bases between them. Germline V lookup: CDR1 SEHNR, CDR2 FQNEAQ (reference sequence). The CDR3 runs to 14 residues. CDR3 nucleotide sequence: TGTGCCAGCAGCTTACCCGACAGAAACACTGAAGCTTTCTTT. Encoded protein: CASSLPDRNTEAFF. Filled out from reference TRBV7-9 and TRBJ1-1, the complete variable domain reads DTGVSQNPRHKITKRGQNVTFRCDPISEHNRLYWYRQTLGQGPEFLTYFQNEAQLEKSRLLSDRFSAERPKGSFSTLEIQRTEQGDSAMYLCASSLPDRNTEAFFGQGTRLTVV.

The J gene is TRBJ2-5, the V gene TRBV5-4; D call uncertain. The CDR3 extends over 13 amino acids. Trimming took 8 bases from V and 2 from J, leaving 13 bases between them. Germline V lookup: CDR1 SGHNT, CDR2 YYREEE (reference sequence). CDR3 nucleotides: TGTGCCAGTGGGCGAAGTTCACAAGAGACCCAGTACTTC. Translated, it gives CASGRSSQETQYF.

J is TRBJ1-2 and V is TRBV7-2, with TRBD1 as a possible D gene (5 bases). V lost 7 bases and J 5 bases, leaving 17 bases between the germline ends. The germline gives CDR1 SGHTA, CDR2 FQGNSA. This CDR3 is 14 amino acids long. The CDR3 is CASTSQGPGYGYTF. In nucleotides, the CDR3 is TGTGCCAGCACCTCCCAGGGTCCGGGGTATGGCTACACCTTC. Supplemented by reference TRBV7-2 and TRBJ1-2, the full variable domain reads GAGVSQSPSNKVTEKGKDVELRCDPISGHTALYWYRQSLGQGLEFLIYFQGNSAPDKSGLPSDRFSAERTGGSVSTLTIQRTQQEDSAVYLCASTSQGPGYGYTFGSGTRLTVV.

The gene calls are TRBV19 and TRBJ2-1, with D hard to call. The CDR3 has 15 amino acids. Germline assignment: CDR1 LNHDA and CDR2 SQIVND (reference sequence). V lost 6 bases and J 0 bases, leaving 12 bases between the germline ends. The CDR3: CASRSDRSSYNEQFF. CDR3 bases: TGTGCCAGTAGATCAGACCGTAGCTCCTACAATGAGCAGTTCTTC. Combining the CDR3 with reference TRBV19 and TRBJ2-1 gives the whole variable domain DGGITQSPKYLFRKEGQNVTLSCEQNLNHDAMYWYRQDPGQGLRLIYYSQIVNDFQKGDIAEGYSVSREKKESFPLTVTSAQKNPTAFYLCASRSDRSSYNEQFFGPGTRLTVL.

V gene TRBV19 combines with J gene TRBJ2-2; D may be TRBD1 (6 bases). Germline V gene lookup returns CDR1 LNHDA and CDR2 SQIVND (reference sequence). The length of the CDR3 is 15 residues. V lost 7 bases, J lost 3 bases, and 15 bases lay in between. CDR3 sequence: CASTLGDTDTGELFF. The CDR3 DNA is TGTGCCAGTACCCTCGGGGACACCGACACCGGGGAGCTGTTTTTT.

V usage is TRBV5-1 and J usage is TRBJ1-4; no clear D gene. This CDR3 has 13 amino acids. CDR1 and CDR2 from the germline V gene are SGHRS and YFSETQ. V lost 2 bases and J lost 8, with 10 bases in between. CDR3 in amino acids: CASSFGTEEKLFF. As DNA, the CDR3 is TGCGCCAGCAGCTTCGGTACGGAAGAAAAACTGTTTTTT.

The V gene is TRBV19, the J gene TRBJ1-5; 8 nucleotides line up with TRBD1. The CDR3 totals 16 residues. The junction had 13 bases not matched to a gene; V was cut back by 5 bases and J by 7 bases. In germline, CDR1 is LNHDA, CDR2 SQIVND (reference sequence). CDR3 sequence reads: CASSPTQGGRRQPQHF. For the CDR3, the DNA is TGTGCCAGTAGTCCCACACAGGGGGGAAGAAGACAGCCCCAGCATTTT.

V gene TRBV5-1 combines with J gene TRBJ1-2; no reliable D call. The CDR3 contains 13 residues. From germline, CDR1 is SGHRS and CDR2 YFSETQ. V was cut by 4 bases and J by 0 bases, with 7 bases left in between. Here the CDR3 DNA reads TGCGCCAGCAGCAGCGGGCCTAACTATGGCTACACCTTC. It codes for CASSSGPNYGYTF.

The sample holds one count of this clone. The chain recombines TRBV30 with TRBJ1-2, with TRBD1 matching over 11 bases. With 5 bases clipped from V and 5 bases from J, the junction kept 4 bases outside the gene matches. CDR1 and CDR2 from the germline V gene are GTSNPN and SVGIG (reference sequence). The CDR3 totals 13 residues. As DNA, the CDR3 is TGTGCCTGGTCTGGACAGGGGGCTTATGGCTACACCTTC. Its translation: CAWSGQGAYGYTF.